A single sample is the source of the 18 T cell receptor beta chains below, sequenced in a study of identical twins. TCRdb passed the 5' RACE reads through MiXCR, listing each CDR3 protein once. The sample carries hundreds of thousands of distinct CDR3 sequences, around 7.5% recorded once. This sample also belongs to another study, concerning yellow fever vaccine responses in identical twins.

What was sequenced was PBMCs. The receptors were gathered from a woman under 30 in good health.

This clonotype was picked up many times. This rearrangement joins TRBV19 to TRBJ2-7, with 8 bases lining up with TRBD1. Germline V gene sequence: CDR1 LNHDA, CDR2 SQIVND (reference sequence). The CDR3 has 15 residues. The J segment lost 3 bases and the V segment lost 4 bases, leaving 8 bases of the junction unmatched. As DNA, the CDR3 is TGTGCCAGTAGTAACTTTGGGGACAGGCGCTACGAGCAGTACTTC. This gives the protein CASSNFGDRRYEQYF.

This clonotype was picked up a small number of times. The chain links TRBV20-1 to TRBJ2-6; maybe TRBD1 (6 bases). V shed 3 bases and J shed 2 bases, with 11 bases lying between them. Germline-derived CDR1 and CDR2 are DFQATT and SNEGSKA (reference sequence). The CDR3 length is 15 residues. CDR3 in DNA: TGCAGTGCTAGGGAGGACAGCCCTGGGGCCAACGTCCTGACTTTC. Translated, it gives CSAREDSPGANVLTF.

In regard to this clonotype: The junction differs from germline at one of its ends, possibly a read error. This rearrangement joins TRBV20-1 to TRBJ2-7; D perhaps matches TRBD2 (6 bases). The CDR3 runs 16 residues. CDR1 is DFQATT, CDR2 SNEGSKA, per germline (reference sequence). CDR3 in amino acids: CCARDMGGIRSYEQYF. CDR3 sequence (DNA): TGCTGTGCTAGAGATATGGGCGGGATAAGGTCCTACGAGCAGTACTTC.

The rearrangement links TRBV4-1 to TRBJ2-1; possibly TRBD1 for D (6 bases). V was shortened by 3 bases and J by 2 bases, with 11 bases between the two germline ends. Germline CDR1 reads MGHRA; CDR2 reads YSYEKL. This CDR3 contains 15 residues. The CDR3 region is CASSHIRGTYNEQFF. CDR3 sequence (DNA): TGCGCCAGCAGCCATATTAGGGGGACCTACAATGAGCAGTTCTTC.

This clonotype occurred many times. CDR3 nucleotides: TGTGCCAGCAGTACCCCAGTTCAAACCGGCTACAATGAGCAGTTCTTC. Amino acid sequence: CASSTPVQTGYNEQFF. The genes are TRBV2 and TRBJ2-1, with D unclear. The CDR3 is 16 residues long. Per germline, CDR1 SNHLY and CDR2 FYNNEI. Trimming removed 5 bases at V and 3 bases at J, with 17 bases between.

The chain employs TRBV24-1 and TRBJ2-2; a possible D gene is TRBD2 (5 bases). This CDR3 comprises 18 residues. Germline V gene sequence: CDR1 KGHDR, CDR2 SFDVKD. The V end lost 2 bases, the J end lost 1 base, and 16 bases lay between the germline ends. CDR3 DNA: TGTGCCACCAGTGATTCGTTTTTGTGGACTCTGAACACCGGGGAGCTGTTTTTT. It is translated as CATSDSFLWTLNTGELFF.

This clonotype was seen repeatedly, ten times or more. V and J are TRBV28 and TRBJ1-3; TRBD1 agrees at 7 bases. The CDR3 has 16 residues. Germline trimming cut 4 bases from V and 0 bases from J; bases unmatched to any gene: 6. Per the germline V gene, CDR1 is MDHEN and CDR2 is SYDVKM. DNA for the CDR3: TGTGCCAGCAGTTCCGACAGGGCCTTCTCTGGAAACACCATATATTTT. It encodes CASSSDRAFSGNTIYF.

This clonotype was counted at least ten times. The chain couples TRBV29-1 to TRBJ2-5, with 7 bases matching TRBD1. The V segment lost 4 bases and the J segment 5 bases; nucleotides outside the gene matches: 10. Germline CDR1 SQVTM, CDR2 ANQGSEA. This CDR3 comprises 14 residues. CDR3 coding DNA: TGCAGCGTTGGGGAGACAGGGATCCATGAGACCCAGTACTTC. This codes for CSVGETGIHETQYF.

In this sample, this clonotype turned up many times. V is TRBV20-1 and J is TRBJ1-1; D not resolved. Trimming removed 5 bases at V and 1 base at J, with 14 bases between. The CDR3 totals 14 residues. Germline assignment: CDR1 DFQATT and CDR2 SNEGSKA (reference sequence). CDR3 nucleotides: TGCAGTGCTTCTTCAGACCTGGGGAACACTGAAGCTTTCTTT. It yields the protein CSASSDLGNTEAFF.

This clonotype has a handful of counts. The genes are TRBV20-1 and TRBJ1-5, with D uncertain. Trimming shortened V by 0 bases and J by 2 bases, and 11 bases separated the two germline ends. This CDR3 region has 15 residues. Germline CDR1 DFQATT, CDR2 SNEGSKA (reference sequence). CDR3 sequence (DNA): TGCAGTGCTAGAGAGGGCCCGGACGGCAATCAGCCCCAGCATTTT. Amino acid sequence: CSAREGPDGNQPQHF.

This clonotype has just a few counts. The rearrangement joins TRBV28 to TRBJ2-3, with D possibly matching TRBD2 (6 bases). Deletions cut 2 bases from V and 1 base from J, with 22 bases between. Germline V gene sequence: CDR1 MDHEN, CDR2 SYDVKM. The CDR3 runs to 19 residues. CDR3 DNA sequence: TGTGCCAGCAGTTTAGAGCCGGGGGAGGACCGGGGCGGCACAGATACGCAGTATTTT. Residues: CASSLEPGEDRGGTDTQYF.

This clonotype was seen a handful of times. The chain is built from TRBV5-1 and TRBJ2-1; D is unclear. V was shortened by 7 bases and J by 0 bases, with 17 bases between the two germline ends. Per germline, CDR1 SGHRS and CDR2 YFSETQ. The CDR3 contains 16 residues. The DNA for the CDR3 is TGCGCCAGCTACGGCTTTGGGGTCGACTCCTACAATGAGCAGTTCTTC. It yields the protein CASYGFGVDSYNEQFF. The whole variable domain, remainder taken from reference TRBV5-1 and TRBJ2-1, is KAGVTQTPRYLIKTRGQQVTLSCSPISGHRSVSWYQQTPGQGLQFLFEYFSETQRNKGNFPGRFSGRQFSNSRSEMNVSTLELGDSALYLCASYGFGVDSYNEQFFGPGTRLTVL.

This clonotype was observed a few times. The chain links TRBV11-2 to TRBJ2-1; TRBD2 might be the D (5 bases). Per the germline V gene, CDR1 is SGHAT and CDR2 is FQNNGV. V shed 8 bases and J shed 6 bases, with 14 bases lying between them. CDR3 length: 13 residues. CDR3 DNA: TGTGCCAGCTATAGAGGGCCTGGCAATGAGCAGTTCTTC. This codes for CASYRGPGNEQFF.

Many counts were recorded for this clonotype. In nucleotides, the CDR3 is TGCGCCAGCAGCTGGGGGACGGGGAACACTGAAGCTTTCTTT. Its translation is CASSWGTGNTEAFF. The J gene is TRBJ1-1, the V gene TRBV5-1, with D maybe TRBD1 (5 bases). Trimming left V 3 bases short and J 1 base short, with 10 bases between. Germline V lookup: CDR1 SGHRS, CDR2 YFSETQ. This CDR3 is 14 amino acids long.

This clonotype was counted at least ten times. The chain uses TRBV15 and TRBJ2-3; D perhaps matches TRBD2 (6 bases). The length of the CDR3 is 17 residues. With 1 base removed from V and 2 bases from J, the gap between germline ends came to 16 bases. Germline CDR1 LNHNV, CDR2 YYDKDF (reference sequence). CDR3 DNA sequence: TGTGCCACCAGCAGAGGTGGAGGAGGGAGATTCACAGATACGCAGTATTTT. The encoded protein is CATSRGGGGRFTDTQYF.

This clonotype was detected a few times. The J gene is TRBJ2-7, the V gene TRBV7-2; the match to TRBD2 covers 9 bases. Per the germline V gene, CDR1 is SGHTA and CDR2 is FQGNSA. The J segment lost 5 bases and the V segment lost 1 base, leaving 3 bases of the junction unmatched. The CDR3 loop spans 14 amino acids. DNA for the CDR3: TGTGCCAGCAGCTTAGTGGGACTAGCAGACGAGCAGTACTTC. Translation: CASSLVGLADEQYF.

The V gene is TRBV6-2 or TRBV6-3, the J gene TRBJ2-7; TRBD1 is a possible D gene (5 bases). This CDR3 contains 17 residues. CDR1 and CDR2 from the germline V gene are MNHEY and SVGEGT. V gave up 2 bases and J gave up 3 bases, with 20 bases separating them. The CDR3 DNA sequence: TGTGCCAGCAGTTACGAGGTAGGGCAGGGCGACCTCTACGAGCAGTACTTC. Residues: CASSYEVGQGDLYEQYF.

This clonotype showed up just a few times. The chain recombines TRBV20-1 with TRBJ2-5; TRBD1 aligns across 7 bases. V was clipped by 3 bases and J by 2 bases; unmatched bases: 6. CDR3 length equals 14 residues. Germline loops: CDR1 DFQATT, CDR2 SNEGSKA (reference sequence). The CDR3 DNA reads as TGCAGTGCTAGTTCAGGGGGTTCGCAAGAGACCCAGTACTTC. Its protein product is CSASSGGSQETQYF.